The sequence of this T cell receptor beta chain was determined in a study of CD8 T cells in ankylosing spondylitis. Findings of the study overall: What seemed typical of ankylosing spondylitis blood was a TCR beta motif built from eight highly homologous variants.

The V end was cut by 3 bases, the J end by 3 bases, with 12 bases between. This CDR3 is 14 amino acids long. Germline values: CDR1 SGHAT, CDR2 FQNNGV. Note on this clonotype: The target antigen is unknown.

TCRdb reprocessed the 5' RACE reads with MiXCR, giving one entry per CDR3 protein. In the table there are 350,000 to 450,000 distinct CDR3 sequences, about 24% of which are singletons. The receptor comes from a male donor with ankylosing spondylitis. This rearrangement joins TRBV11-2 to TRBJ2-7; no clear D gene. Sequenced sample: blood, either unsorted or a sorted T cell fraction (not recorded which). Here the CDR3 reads CASSFDHTSYEQYF. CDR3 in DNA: TGTGCCAGCAGCTTCGACCATACGAGCTACGAGCAGTACTTC.